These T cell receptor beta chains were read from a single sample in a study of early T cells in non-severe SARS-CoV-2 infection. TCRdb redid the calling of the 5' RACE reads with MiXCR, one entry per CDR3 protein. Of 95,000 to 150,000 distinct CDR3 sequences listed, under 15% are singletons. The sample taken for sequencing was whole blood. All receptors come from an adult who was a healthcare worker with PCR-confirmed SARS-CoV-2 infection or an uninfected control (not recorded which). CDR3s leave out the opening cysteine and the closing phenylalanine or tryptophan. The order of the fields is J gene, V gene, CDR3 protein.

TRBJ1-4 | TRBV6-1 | ASSESAANEKLF
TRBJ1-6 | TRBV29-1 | SVEDGVASPLH
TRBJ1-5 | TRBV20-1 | SARDRQKSNQPQH
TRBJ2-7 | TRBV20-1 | SASTGTYEQY
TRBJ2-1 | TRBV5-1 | ASSLSLSNEQF
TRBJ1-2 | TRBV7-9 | ASSPKGNYGYT
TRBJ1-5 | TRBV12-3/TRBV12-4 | ASGWGQGQH
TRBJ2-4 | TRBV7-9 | ASSLGLAKNIQY
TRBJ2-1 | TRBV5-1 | ASSPGTGVGEQF
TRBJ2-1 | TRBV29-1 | SVESGGGASGDEQF
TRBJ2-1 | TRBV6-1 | ASRPQGRGRFMDEQF
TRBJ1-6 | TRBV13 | ASSRQGVGNSPLH
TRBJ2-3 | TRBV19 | ASRPGQFSTDTQY
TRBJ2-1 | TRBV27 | ASSIAPGLNSNEQF
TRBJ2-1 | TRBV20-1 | SASPKGQANYNEQF
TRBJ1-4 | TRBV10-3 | AISDTNEKLF
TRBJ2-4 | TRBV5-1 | ASSSGTGGDIQY
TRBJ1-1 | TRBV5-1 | ASSLGLDSYTEAF
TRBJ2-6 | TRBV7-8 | ASSKLASGANVLT
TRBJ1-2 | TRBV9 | ASSVGRGGNYGYT
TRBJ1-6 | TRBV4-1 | ASRRFGTGDNSPLH
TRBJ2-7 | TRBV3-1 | ASSPQGVREQY
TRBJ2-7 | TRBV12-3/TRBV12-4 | ASSSHRDPYEQY
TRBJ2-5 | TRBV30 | AWSRRTQETQY
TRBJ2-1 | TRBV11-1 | ASSRDLFRVF
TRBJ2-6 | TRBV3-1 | ASSQDRLLDLSGANVLT
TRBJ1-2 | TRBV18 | ASSPVEGINYGYT
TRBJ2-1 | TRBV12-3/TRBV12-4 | ASTLTGELYNEQF
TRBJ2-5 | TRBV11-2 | ASSPLGGVQETQY
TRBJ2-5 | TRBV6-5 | ASSTGTRGTQY
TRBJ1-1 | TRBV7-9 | ASTGTVNTEAF
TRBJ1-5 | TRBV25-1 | ASQGVLPFSNQPQH
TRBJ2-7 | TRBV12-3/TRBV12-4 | ASGVGRGLTYEQY
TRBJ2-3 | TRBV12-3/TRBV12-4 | ASSLTSESDTQY
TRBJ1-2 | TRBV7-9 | ASSLVYGRERYT
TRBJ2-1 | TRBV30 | AFPSGGGNEQF
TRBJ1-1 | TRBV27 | ASSLGSVQEAF
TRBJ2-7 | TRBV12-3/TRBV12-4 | ASSPQGLPYEQY
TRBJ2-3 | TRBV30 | AWTAGLLSTDTQY
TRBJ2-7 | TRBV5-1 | ASSLDSASGGLQY
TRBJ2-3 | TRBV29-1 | SDNRDYVDTQY
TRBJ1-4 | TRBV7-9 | ASSRGHLPSSNEKLF
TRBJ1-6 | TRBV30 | AWTPGPLNSPLH
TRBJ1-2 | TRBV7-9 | ASSFLGQGTVYGYT
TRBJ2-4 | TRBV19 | ASSSRDRGNIQY
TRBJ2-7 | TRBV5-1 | ASSLEGNEQY
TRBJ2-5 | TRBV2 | ASSENIQETQY
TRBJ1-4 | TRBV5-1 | ASSAGGSNEKLF
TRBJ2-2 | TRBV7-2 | ASRTGGNTGELF
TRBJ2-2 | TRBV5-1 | ASTFRTGNTGELF
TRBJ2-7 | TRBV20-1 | SAGAGSTDTYEQY